These 11 T cell receptor beta chains were all obtained from the same sample, sequenced in a study of shared clonotypes between healthy human individuals. Libraries were prepared by immunoSEQ multiplex PCR; TCRdb keeps only in-frame clonotypes and omits some of them. This table has millions of clones, approximately 94% appearing once. Only CD45RO-negative cells positively selected for CCR7 counted as naive CD8 cells, so terminally differentiated effector memory CD45RA+ cells were excluded. The sequenced sample consisted of naive CD8+ T cells from PBMCs. Every receptor here comes from a man between 18 and 35 years old in good health. Some clones in this sample may be carry-over from other donors' samples.

The chain has TRBV7-3 and TRBJ2-7; either TRBD1 or TRBD2 may fit D (5 bases each). This CDR3 is 16 amino acids long. Trimming cost V 2 bases and J 2 bases, with 16 bases left between them. The germline V gene has CDR1 SGHTA and CDR2 FQGTGA. CDR3 protein: CASSLEFIPGPYEQYF. The CDR3 DNA follows: TGTGCCAGCAGCTTAGAGTTTATACCGGGACCCTACGAGCAGTACTTC. The variable domain in full, completed from reference TRBV7-3 and TRBJ2-7, reads GAGVSQTPSNKVTEKGKYVELRCDPISGHTALYWYRQSLGQGPEFLIYFQGTGAADDSGLPNDRFFAVRPEGSVSTLKIQRTERGDSAVYLCASSLEFIPGPYEQYFGPGTRLTVT.

The chain joins TRBV28 to TRBJ2-3; D may correspond to TRBD1 or TRBD2 (5 bases each). The V and J ends lost 5 bases and 6 bases respectively, with 18 bases between them. Germline V lookup: CDR1 MDHEN, CDR2 SYDVKM. CDR3 size: 15 residues. The CDR3 spells CASSRRGRPTDTQYF. Here the CDR3 DNA reads TGTGCCAGCAGTAGACGGGGACGCCCCACGGATACGCAGTATTTT. The whole variable domain, remainder taken from reference TRBV28 and TRBJ2-3, is DVKVTQSSRYLVKRTGEKVFLECVQDMDHENMFWYRQDPGLGLRLIYFSYDVKMKEKGDIPEGYSVSREKKERFSLILESASTNQTSMYLCASSRRGRPTDTQYFGPGTRLTVL.

This clone was seen just once. The chain couples TRBV7-2 to TRBJ2-1; D is possibly TRBD1 (6 bases). V lost 5 bases and J lost 6, with 17 bases in between. There are 15 residues in the CDR3. CDR1 and CDR2 from the germline V gene are SGHTA and FQGNSA. The DNA for the CDR3 is TGTGCCAGCAGCCCCCGCAGGGGCTCCATCAATGAGCAGTTCTTC. Translated, it gives CASSPRRGSINEQFF.

A remark on this clone: The sample contains more than one DNA sequence encoding this CDR3. This rearrangement joins TRBV7-8 to TRBJ2-7; D possibly corresponds to TRBD1 (5 bases). Germline-derived CDR1 and CDR2 are SGHVS and FQNEAQ. The CDR3 is 14 residues long. Trimming removed 1 base at V and 3 bases at J, with 10 bases between. Here the CDR3 DNA reads TGTGCCAGCAGCTTAGGGCAGGGTGGCTACGAGCAGTACTTC. The encoded protein is CASSLGQGGYEQYF.

The chain combines TRBV29-1 with TRBJ2-2; TRBD2 might be the D (6 bases). The CDR3 is made up of 14 amino acids. V lost 7 bases to trimming and J lost 4 bases, with 16 bases between them. Germline V gene lookup returns CDR1 SQVTM and CDR2 ANQGSEA. The CDR3 loop reads CSAVAGGVTGELFF. In nucleotides, the CDR3 is TGCAGCGCAGTAGCCGGGGGAGTCACCGGGGAGCTGTTTTTT.

The J gene is TRBJ2-4, the V gene TRBV5-1; tentative D call: TRBD2 (5 bases). The germline V gene has CDR1 SGHRS and CDR2 YFSETQ. V was pared by 4 bases and J by 1 base, with 9 bases between. The CDR3 has 14 residues. CDR3: CASSPPSAKNIQYF. The CDR3 DNA is TGCGCCAGCAGCCCCCCTAGCGCCAAAAACATTCAGTACTTC.

The rearrangement links TRBV5-4 to TRBJ2-2, with 8 bases matching TRBD1. The V and J ends lost 5 bases and 6 bases, in that order; junction bases with no gene match: 3. This CDR3 is built from 13 residues. CDR1 is SGHNT and CDR2 is YYREEE in the germline V gene (reference sequence). CDR3 bases: TGTGCCAGCAGTTCCAGGGGGCCCGGGGAGCTGTTTTTT. Amino acids: CASSSRGPGELFF.

The chain joins TRBV2 to TRBJ2-1, with D perhaps TRBD1 or TRBD2 (8 bases each). V gave up 6 bases and J gave up 9 bases, with 21 bases separating them. Germline V lookup: CDR1 SNHLY, CDR2 FYNNEI. The length of the CDR3 is 15 residues. The CDR3 reads CASRGAGAGGGEQFF. CDR3 sequence (DNA): TGTGCCAGCAGGGGAGCGGGAGCAGGGGGCGGTGAGCAGTTCTTC. Complete variable domain (other parts from reference TRBV2 and TRBJ2-1): EPEVTQTPSHQVTQMGQEVILRCVPISNHLYFYWYRQILGQKVEFLVSFYNNEISEKSEIFDDQFSVERPDGSNFTLKIRSTKLEDSAMYFCASRGAGAGGGEQFFGPGTRLTVL.

The genes are TRBV7-3 and TRBJ2-1; 9 bases agree with TRBD1. The V segment lost 5 bases and the J segment 4 bases; nucleotides outside the gene matches: 9. This CDR3 has 16 residues. Germline V gene sequence: CDR1 SGHTA, CDR2 FQGTGA. Written as DNA, the CDR3 is TGTGCCAGCAGCCCTAGGACAGGGGCGACATACAATGAGCAGTTCTTC. As protein: CASSPRTGATYNEQFF.

V gene TRBV6-6 combines with J gene TRBJ2-2; 7 nucleotides line up with TRBD1. This CDR3 contains 13 residues. V lost 6 bases to trimming and J lost 4 bases; unmatched junction nucleotides: 2. Germline CDR1 reads MNHNY; CDR2 reads SVGAGI (reference sequence). CDR3 nucleotides: TGTGCCAGCAGGCGACAGGGCACCGGGGAGCTGTTTTTT. Residues: CASRRQGTGELFF.

A word on this clone: Other DNA sequences of this sample code for an identical CDR3. The chain recombines TRBV28 with TRBJ1-5; unclear D gene. V was clipped by 6 bases and J by 3 bases, with 6 bases between them. In germline, CDR1 is MDHEN, CDR2 SYDVKM. The CDR3 covers 12 residues. The CDR3 protein is CASSLPNQPQHF. CDR3 sequence (DNA): TGTGCCAGCAGCCTTCCCAATCAGCCCCAGCATTTT.